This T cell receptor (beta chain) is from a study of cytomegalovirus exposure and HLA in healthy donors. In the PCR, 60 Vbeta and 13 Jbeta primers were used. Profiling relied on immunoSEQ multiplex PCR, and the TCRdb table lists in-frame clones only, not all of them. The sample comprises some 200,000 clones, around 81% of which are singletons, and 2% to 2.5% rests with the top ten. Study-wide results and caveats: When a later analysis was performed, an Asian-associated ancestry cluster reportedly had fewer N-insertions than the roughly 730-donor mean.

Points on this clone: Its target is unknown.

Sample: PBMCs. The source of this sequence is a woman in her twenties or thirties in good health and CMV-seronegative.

The CDR3 reads CASSMGTGTPLSSYEQYF. CDR3 coding DNA: TGTGCCAGTAGTATGGGGACCGGGACACCCTTAAGCTCCTACGAGCAGTACTTC. V usage is TRBV19 and J usage is TRBJ2-7; the D gene is possibly TRBD1 (6 bases). There are 18 residues in the CDR3. Looked up from germline, CDR1 is LNHDA and CDR2 is SQIVND (reference sequence). V lost 3 bases and J lost 0, with 21 bases in between.